One T cell receptor beta chain is described in this entry. Its antigen is not yet known. Per-base quality was not reported, and no clone a single base away is much larger than it. The data are from a study of OX40 agonist ivuxolimab in advanced cancers. Concerning the study at large: Ivuxolimab was an agonistic, fully human IgG2 monoclonal antibody directed against OX40 (CD134), a costimulatory receptor. Intravenous ivuxolimab was administered to patients every 2 weeks at six dose levels: 0.01, 0.1, 0.3, 1.5, 3 and 10 mg/kg. Partial responses were achieved by three dose-escalation patients, of whom one had hepatocellular carcinoma and two had cutaneous melanoma. Peripheral TCRbeta sequencing was intended to test whether TCR sequence diversity was altered and clonal T-cell expansion was caused by ivuxolimab. Prior anti-PD-1, anti-PD-L1 or anti-CTLA-4 therapy was permitted, and checkpoint inhibitors had been received by 30% to 40% of dose-escalation patients. In the dose-escalation cohort, roughly 82% of patients were male, and the mean age was around 65 years with a range of about 20 to 90. The paper covers the monotherapy dose-escalation part of the phase I ivuxolimab trial, which included N ≈ 52 patients. Among the approximately 54 dose-escalation patients, about 19 had hepatocellular carcinoma, approximately 15 melanoma, 9 renal cell carcinoma and 9 head and neck cancer. The full study reports these points: Low levels of normalized T-cell clonal expansion were also seen in some patients who did not respond. Clonal expansion of both CD4+ and CD8+ blood T cells was observed from baseline to week 6 at doses 0.1 to 3.0 mg/kg. In the 0.1-3.0 mg/kg groups, partial responders had among the lowest normalized peripheral clonal expansion, particularly in CD8+ T cells. After ivuxolimab, expanded clones were on average more numerous among CD8+ T cells than among CD4+ T cells. The antigen specificity of the peripheral T cells that underwent clonal expansion was not determined.

For CDR1 and CDR2, the germline V gene (reference sequence) lists MNHEY and SMNVEV. At the junction V is shortened by 3 bases and J by 3 bases, with 9 bases in between. From its cysteine to its phenylalanine, the CDR3 spans 13 amino acids. Only the CDR3 portion is preserved as DNA: 39 bases, with reading frame beginning at the first base. Patients with autoimmune disease history or receiving systemic immunosuppression were excluded from the trial. In every dose cohort, peripheral blood was drawn for TCR sequencing at baseline, cycle 4 day 1, and cycle 7 day 1. The samples were taken from a phase I, first-in-human, multicenter, open-label dose-escalation trial of ivuxolimab. Adults with locally advanced or metastatic melanoma, renal cell carcinoma, hepatocellular carcinoma or head and neck squamous cell carcinoma were enrolled in the trial. CD4+ and CD8+ T cells were sorted separately from peripheral blood before TCR sequencing.

For sequencing of the TCRbeta CDR3 region, genomic DNA was extracted from the sorted cells. The immunoSEQ Assay was used to sequence the TCRbeta CDR3 regions. The source is immuneACCESS, and TCRdb retained only in-frame sequences with V and J called. Part of the clones is not carried over; for the studies checked, unresolved V genes explain less than half of this, and the remainder is unexplained. In all, the sample holds over 95,000 clones, and 90% to 96% of those were seen once. The top ten constitute 2% to 2.5% of the sample. Sequenced material: CD4+ or CD8+ T cells sorted from blood, taken in a trial of the OX40 agonist ivuxolimab. The sequence came from an adult with an advanced solid tumor such as melanoma, head and neck, liver or kidney cancer. The chain is assembled from TRBV27 and TRBJ2-7; the D gene cannot be resolved beyond TRBD1 or TRBD2, each matching 5 bases. The CDR3 is CASSLRGGYEQYF. In nucleotides, the sequence is TGTGCCAGCAGTTTGAGGGGTGGCTACGAGCAGTACTTC.